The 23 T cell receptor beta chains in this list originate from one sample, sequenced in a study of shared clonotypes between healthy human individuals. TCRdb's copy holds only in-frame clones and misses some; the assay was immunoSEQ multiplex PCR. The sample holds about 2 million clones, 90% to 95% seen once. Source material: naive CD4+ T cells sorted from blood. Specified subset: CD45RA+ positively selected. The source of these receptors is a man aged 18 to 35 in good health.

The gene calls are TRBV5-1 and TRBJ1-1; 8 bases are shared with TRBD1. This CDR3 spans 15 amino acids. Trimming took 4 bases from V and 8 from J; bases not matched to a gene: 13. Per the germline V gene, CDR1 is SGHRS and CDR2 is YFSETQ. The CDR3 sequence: CASSNAARGPSEAFF. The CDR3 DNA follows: TGCGCCAGCAGCAATGCCGCCAGGGGGCCGTCGGAAGCTTTCTTT.

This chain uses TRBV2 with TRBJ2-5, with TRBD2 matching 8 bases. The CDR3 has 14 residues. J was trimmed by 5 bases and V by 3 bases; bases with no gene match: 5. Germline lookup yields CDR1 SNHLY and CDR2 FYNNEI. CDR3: CASSDSGGAETQYF. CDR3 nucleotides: TGTGCCAGCAGTGATTCCGGGGGGGCGGAGACCCAGTACTTC.

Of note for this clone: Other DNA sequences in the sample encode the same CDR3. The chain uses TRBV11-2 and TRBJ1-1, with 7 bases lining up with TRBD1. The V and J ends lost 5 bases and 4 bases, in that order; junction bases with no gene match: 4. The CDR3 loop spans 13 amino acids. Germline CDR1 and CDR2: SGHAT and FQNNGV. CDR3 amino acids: CASSPQGGTEAFF. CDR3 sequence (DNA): TGTGCCAGCAGCCCTCAGGGGGGCACTGAAGCTTTCTTT. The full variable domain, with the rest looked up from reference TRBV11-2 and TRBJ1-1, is EAGVAQSPRYKIIEKRQSVAFWCNPISGHATLYWYQQILGQGPKLLIQFQNNGVVDDSQLPKDRFSAERLKGVDSTLKIQPAKLEDSAVYLCASSPQGGTEAFFGQGTRLTVV.

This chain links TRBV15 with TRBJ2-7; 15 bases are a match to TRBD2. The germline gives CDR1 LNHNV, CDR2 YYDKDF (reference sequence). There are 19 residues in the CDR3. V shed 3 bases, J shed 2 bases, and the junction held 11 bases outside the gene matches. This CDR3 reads CATSRTPGLAGGRAYEQYF. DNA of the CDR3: TGTGCCACCAGCAGGACCCCGGGACTAGCGGGAGGAAGGGCCTACGAGCAGTACTTC.

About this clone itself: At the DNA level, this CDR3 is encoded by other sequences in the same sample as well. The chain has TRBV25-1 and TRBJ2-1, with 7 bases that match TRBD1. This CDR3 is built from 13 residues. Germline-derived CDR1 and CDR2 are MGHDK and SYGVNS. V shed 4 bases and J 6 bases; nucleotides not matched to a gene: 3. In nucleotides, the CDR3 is TGTGCCAGCAGTGGACAGGGTTTCAATGAGCAGTTCTTC. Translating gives CASSGQGFNEQFF.

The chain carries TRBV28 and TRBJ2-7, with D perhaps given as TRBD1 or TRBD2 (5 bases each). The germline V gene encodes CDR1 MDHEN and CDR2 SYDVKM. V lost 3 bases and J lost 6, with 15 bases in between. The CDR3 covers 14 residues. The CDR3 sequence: CASSFPQPGREQYF. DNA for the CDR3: TGTGCCAGCAGTTTTCCCCAGCCGGGGCGCGAGCAGTACTTC.

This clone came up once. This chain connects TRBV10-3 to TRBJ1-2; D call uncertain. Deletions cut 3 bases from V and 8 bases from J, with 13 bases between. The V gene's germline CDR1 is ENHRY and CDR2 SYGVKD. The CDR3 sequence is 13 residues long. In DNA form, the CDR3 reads TGTGCCATCAGTGAAGGATTGGGAGGAGGCTACACCTTC. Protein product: CAISEGLGGGYTF.

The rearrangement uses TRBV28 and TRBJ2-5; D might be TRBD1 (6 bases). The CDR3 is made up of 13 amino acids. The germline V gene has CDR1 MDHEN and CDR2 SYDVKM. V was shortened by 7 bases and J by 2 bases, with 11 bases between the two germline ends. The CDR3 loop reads CASTYGQQETQYF. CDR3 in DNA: TGTGCCAGCACCTACGGACAGCAAGAGACCCAGTACTTC.

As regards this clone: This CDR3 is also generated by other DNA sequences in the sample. CDR3 amino acids: CASSLPGELFF. The CDR3 bases are TGTGCCAGCAGTCTGCCCGGGGAGCTGTTTTTT. The V gene is TRBV7-2, the J gene TRBJ2-2; D is unresolved. The germline gives CDR1 SGHTA, CDR2 FQGNSA. The CDR3 covers 11 residues. V was pared by 6 bases and J by 6 bases, with 5 bases between.

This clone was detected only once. The CDR3 protein is CASSEYKPRDGYTF. CDR3 bases: TGTGCCAGCAGTGAATATAAGCCCCGCGATGGCTACACCTTC. The genes are TRBV25-1 and TRBJ1-2; D is unresolved. V was trimmed by 0 bases and J by 6 bases, leaving 11 bases between them. The CDR3 contains 14 residues. Per germline, CDR1 MGHDK and CDR2 SYGVNS.

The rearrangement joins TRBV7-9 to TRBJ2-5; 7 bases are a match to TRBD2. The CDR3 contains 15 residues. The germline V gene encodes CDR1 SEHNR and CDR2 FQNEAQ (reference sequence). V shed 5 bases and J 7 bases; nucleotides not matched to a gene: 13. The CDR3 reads CASSPGGLGDVTQYF. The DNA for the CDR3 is TGTGCCAGCAGCCCAGGCGGACTAGGGGATGTGACCCAGTACTTC.

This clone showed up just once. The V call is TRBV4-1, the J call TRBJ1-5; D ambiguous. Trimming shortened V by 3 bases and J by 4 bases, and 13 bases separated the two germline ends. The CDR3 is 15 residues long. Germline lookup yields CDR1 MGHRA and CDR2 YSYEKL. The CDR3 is CASSQVGGFNQPQHF. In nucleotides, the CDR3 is TGCGCCAGCAGCCAGGTCGGAGGCTTTAATCAGCCCCAGCATTTT.

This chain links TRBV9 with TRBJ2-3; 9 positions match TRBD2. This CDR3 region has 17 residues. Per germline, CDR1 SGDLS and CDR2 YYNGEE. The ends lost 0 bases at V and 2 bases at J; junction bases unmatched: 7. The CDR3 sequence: CASSVATVAGATDTQYF. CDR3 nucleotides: TGTGCCAGCAGCGTAGCTACGGTAGCGGGGGCCACAGATACGCAGTATTTT.

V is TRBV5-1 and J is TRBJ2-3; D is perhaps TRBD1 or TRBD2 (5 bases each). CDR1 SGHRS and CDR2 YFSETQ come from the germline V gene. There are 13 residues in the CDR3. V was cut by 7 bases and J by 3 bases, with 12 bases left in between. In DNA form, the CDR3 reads TGCGCCAGCGGGACGGCGGAAACAGATACGCAGTATTTT. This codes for CASGTAETDTQYF.

The CDR3 reads CASSPSLGYQETQYF. The CDR3 DNA reads TGTGCCAGCAGCCCCTCTCTCGGGTACCAAGAGACCCAGTACTTC. This chain uses TRBV7-9 with TRBJ2-5; D is ambiguous. The CDR3 runs 15 residues. The V end lost 5 bases, the J end lost 0 bases, and 13 bases lay between the germline ends. In germline, CDR1 is SEHNR, CDR2 FQNEAQ (reference sequence).

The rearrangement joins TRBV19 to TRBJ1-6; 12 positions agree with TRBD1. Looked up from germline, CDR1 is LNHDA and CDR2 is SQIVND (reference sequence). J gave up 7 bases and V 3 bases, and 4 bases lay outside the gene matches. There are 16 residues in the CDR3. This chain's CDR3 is CASSMGDRGLNSPLHF. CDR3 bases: TGTGCCAGTAGTATGGGGGACAGGGGGCTGAATTCACCCCTCCACTTT.

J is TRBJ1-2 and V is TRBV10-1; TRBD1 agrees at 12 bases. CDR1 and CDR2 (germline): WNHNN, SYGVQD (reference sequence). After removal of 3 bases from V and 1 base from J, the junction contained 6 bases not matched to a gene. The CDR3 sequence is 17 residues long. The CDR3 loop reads CASSEGTGGSGNYGYTF. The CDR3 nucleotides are TGCGCCAGCAGTGAAGGGACAGGGGGCTCAGGTAACTATGGCTACACCTTC.

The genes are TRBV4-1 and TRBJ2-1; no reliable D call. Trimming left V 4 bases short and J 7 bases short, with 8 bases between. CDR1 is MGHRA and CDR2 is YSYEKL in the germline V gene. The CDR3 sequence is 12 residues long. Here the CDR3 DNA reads TGCGCCAGCAGCCTGTTGGGGAATGAGCAGTTCTTC. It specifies CASSLLGNEQFF.

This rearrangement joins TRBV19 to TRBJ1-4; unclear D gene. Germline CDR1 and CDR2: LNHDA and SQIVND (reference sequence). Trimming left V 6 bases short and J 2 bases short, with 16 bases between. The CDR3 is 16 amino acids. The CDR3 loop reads CASSRGRAATNEKLFF. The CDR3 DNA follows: TGTGCCAGTAGCAGAGGAAGGGCCGCGACTAATGAAAAACTGTTTTTT.

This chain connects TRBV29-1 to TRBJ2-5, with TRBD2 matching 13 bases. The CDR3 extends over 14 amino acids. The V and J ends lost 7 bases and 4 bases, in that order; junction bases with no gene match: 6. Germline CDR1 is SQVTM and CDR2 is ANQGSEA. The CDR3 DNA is TGCAGCGGGGGACTAGCGGGGTCTCGAGAGACCCAGTACTTC. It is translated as CSGGLAGSRETQYF.

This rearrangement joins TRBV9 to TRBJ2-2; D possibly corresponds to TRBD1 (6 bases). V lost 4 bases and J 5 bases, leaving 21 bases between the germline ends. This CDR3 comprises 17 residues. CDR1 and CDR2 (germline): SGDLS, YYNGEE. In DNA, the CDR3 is TGTGCCAGCAGCCTAACCCCACAGGGAAGAAAAACCGGGGAGCTGTTTTTT. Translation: CASSLTPQGRKTGELFF.

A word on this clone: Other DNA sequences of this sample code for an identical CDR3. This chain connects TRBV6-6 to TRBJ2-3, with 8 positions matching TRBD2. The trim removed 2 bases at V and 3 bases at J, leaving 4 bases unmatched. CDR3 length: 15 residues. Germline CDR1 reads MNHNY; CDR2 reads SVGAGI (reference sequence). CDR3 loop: CASSYGLAGTDTQYF. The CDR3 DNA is TGTGCCAGCAGTTACGGGTTAGCGGGGACAGATACGCAGTATTTT.

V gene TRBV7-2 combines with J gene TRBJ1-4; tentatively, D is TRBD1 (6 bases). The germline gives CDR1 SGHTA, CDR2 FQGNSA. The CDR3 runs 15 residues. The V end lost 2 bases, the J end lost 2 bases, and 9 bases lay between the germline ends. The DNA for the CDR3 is TGTGCCAGCAGCTTACAGGGGACGACTAATGAAAAACTGTTTTTT. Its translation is CASSLQGTTNEKLFF.